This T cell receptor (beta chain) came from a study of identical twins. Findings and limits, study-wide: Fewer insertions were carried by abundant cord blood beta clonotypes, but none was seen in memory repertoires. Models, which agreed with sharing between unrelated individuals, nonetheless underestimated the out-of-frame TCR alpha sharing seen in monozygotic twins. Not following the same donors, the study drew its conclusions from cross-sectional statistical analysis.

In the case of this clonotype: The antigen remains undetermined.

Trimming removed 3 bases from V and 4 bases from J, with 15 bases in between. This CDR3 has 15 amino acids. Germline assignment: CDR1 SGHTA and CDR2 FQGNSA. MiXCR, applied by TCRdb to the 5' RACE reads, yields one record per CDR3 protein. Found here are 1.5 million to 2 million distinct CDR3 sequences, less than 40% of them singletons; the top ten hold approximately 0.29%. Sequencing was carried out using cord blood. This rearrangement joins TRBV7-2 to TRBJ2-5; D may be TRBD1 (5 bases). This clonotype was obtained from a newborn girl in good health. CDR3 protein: CASSFSSGLVETQYF. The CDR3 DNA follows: TGTGCCAGCAGCTTTTCATCAGGGTTAGTAGAGACCCAGTACTTC.